The 14 T cell receptor beta chains given below trace back to one sample, sequenced in a study of blood T cells in healthy people across ages. The use of a sample-barcoded 5' primer and a J-beta primer mix characterized a second PCR of roughly 7 to 11 cycles. TCRdb reprocessed the 5' RACE reads via MiXCR and lists one record per CDR3 protein. This table has about 1,000,000 distinct CDR3 sequences, 35% to 50% appearing once. Sequencing was done on a sample of blood. These TCRs come from a woman between 55 and 75 years old in good health.

This clonotype was counted only a few times. The J gene is TRBJ2-7, the V gene TRBV27, with D tentatively TRBD1 (5 bases). The V gene lost 6 bases and the J gene lost 2 bases, with 17 bases spanning the gap. The CDR3 totals 15 residues. Germline CDR1 MNHEY, CDR2 SMNVEV (reference sequence). The CDR3 nucleotides read TGTGCCAGCAGACTCGCTAGGGGATGGGCCTACGAGCAGTACTTC. Translated: CASRLARGWAYEQYF.

V usage is TRBV5-1 and J usage is TRBJ2-1; 7 bases agree with TRBD2. Germline CDR1 is SGHRS and CDR2 is YFSETQ. CDR3 size: 16 residues. The junction had 11 bases not matched to a gene; V was cut back by 0 bases and J by 8 bases. In nucleotides, the CDR3 is TGCGCCAGCAGCTTGGGGGCTGGCGGGAGAGGGGATGAGCAGTTCTTC. Translating it yields CASSLGAGGRGDEQFF.

In this sample, this clonotype turned up once. The CDR3 DNA reads TGTGCCAGCAAAGACTCTCGACAGGGGCATCGACTGTTTTTT. Amino acids: CASKDSRQGHRLFF. The rearrangement links TRBV2 to TRBJ1-4; 8 bases agree with TRBD1. V was clipped by 7 bases and J by 13 bases; unmatched bases: 14. Germline values: CDR1 SNHLY, CDR2 FYNNEI. This CDR3 is 14 amino acids long.

The gene calls are TRBV28 and TRBJ2-7; 7 bases align to TRBD2. The J segment lost 2 bases and the V segment lost 7 bases, leaving 8 bases of the junction unmatched. The germline gives CDR1 MDHEN, CDR2 SYDVKM. This CDR3 has 14 amino acids. Here the CDR3 DNA reads TGTGCCAGCACCGCTAGCGGCCAACCCTACGAGCAGTACTTC. Its translation is CASTASGQPYEQYF. The entire variable domain, with the rest obtained from reference TRBV28 and TRBJ2-7, is as follows: DVKVTQSSRYLVKRTGEKVFLECVQDMDHENMFWYRQDPGLGLRLIYFSYDVKMKEKGDIPEGYSVSREKKERFSLILESASTNQTSMYLCASTASGQPYEQYFGPGTRLTVT.

This clonotype turned up a few times. The chain has TRBV21-1 and TRBJ2-1; the DNA was not used to check the table's D call, TRBD1. TRBV21-1 is recorded as a pseudogene. This CDR3 is 15 amino acids long. The CDR3 reads CASREGQGENNEQFF. The CDR3 coding sequence is TGTGCCAGCAGGGAGGGACAGGGGGAAAACAATGAGCAGTTCTTC.

This clonotype appeared a few times. The chain couples TRBV5-1 to TRBJ1-2; TRBD1 matches at 12 bases. CDR1 is SGHRS, CDR2 YFSETQ, per germline. With V trimmed by 5 bases and J by 7 bases, 12 bases remained unmatched. This CDR3 has 16 amino acids. CDR3 nucleotide sequence: TGCGCCAGCAGTCTATACCAGGGACAGGGGGCCAGTGGCTACACCTTC. This encodes CASSLYQGQGASGYTF.

This chain links TRBV20-1 with TRBJ1-1; D call uncertain. Deletions cut 3 bases from V and 1 base from J, with 12 bases between. CDR3 length equals 14 residues. The germline V gene has CDR1 DFQATT and CDR2 SNEGSKA (reference sequence). This CDR3 is CSASPPAGNTEAFF. The CDR3 region has the DNA TGCAGTGCTAGCCCTCCTGCCGGGAACACTGAAGCTTTCTTT.

This clonotype showed up many times. V and J are TRBV10-3 and TRBJ2-3; D not certain. CDR3 size: 12 residues. V was trimmed by 2 bases and J by 4 bases, leaving 4 bases between them. In germline, CDR1 is ENHRY, CDR2 SYGVKD. DNA of the CDR3: TGTGCCATCAGTGAGCAGCCAGATACGCAGTATTTT. Translation gives CAISEQPDTQYF.

This chain joins TRBV3-1 and TRBJ2-5; D not certain. The J call may be wrong; the DNA end is better matched by TRBJ2-7. The CDR3 contains 15 residues. In germline, CDR1 is LGHDT, CDR2 YNNKEL (reference sequence). The chain's CDR3 is CASSQDRRETYEQYF. CDR3 nucleotides: TGTGCCAGCAGCCAAGATCGACGAGAAACCTACGAGCAGTACTTC.

This clonotype was seen only a few times. The chain employs TRBV6-1 and TRBJ1-2; maybe TRBD1 (5 bases). The CDR3 has 15 amino acids. V lost 4 bases, J lost 4 bases, and 16 bases lay in between. The germline gives CDR1 MNHNS, CDR2 SASEGT. The DNA of the CDR3 is TGTGCCAGCAGTGCGGGGACCTTCCTGACCTATGGCTACACCTTC. Residues: CASSAGTFLTYGYTF.

This clonotype was counted ten times or more. V is TRBV6-2 or TRBV6-3 and J is TRBJ1-2; TRBD1 is a possible D gene (6 bases). V shed 6 bases and J shed 2 bases, with 10 bases lying between them. The CDR3 is 13 residues long. CDR1 is MNHEY, CDR2 SVGEGT, per germline. CDR3 region: CASRRQANYGYTF. In DNA form, the CDR3 reads TGTGCCAGCAGGCGACAGGCAAACTATGGCTACACCTTC.

J is TRBJ1-6 and V is TRBV12-3 or TRBV12-4; D gene uncertain. The CDR3 extends over 14 amino acids. The V end was cut by 2 bases, the J end by 10 bases, with 12 bases between. This chain's CDR3 is CASSLSSPLSPLHF. CDR3 bases: TGTGCCAGCAGTTTAAGTTCTCCGTTGTCACCCCTCCACTTT.

V gene TRBV7-3 combines with J gene TRBJ2-5; D is possibly TRBD1 or TRBD2 (6 bases each). V was shortened by 1 base and J by 1 base, with 25 bases between the two germline ends. The CDR3 is made up of 20 amino acids. Germline V lookup: CDR1 SGHTA, CDR2 FQGTGA. The CDR3 region is CASSLNSGGWRGRGQETQYF. In nucleotides, the CDR3 is TGTGCCAGCAGCTTAAATTCGGGTGGCTGGCGGGGCAGGGGCCAAGAGACCCAGTACTTC.

The chain has TRBV20-1 and TRBJ2-1; 7 bases are a match to TRBD1. Unmatched junction bases numbered 6, after V lost 5 bases and J lost 5 bases. Germline V gene sequence: CDR1 DFQATT, CDR2 SNEGSKA (reference sequence). This CDR3 is 13 amino acids long. Here the CDR3 reads CSAQVDRDNEQFF. The CDR3 region has the DNA TGCAGTGCTCAAGTTGACAGGGACAATGAGCAGTTCTTC.